What follows are 2 T cell receptor beta chains derived from one specimen sequenced in a study of cytomegalovirus exposure and HLA in healthy donors. The PCR ran on 60 Vbeta and 13 Jbeta primers. The table came from immunoSEQ multiplex PCR; TCRdb's copy has only in-frame clones and leaves some out. Among roughly 100,000 clones listed, roughly two thirds were seen once. Sequencing used PBMCs. All receptors derive from a female donor in good health and CMV-seronegative.

The rearrangement links TRBV10-3 to TRBJ1-4; 8 nucleotides align to TRBD1. The CDR3 loop spans 16 amino acids. The V gene end was trimmed by 0 bases and the J gene end by 8 bases; junction bases not matched to a gene: 8. The germline gives CDR1 ENHRY, CDR2 SYGVKD. The CDR3, as DNA: TGTGCCATCAGTGAGTCGAGAGTGACAGGGGACGAAAAACTGTTTTTT. Its translation is CAISESRVTGDEKLFF.

This chain links TRBV7-9 with TRBJ2-5, with D possibly TRBD1 on 5 matching bases. The CDR3 sequence is 14 residues long. V lost 6 bases and J lost 0, with 11 bases in between. Germline V lookup: CDR1 SEHNR, CDR2 FQNEAQ (reference sequence). CDR3 sequence reads: CASSSDKYQETQYF. In DNA, the CDR3 is TGTGCCAGCAGTTCGGACAAGTACCAAGAGACCCAGTACTTC.